Below are 26 T cell receptor beta chains sequenced from a single sample in a study of beta chain features in type 1 diabetes. As every portion of the isolated RNA was reverse transcribed, the sequencing read expressed TCRB transcripts. The method was immunoSEQ multiplex PCR; TCRdb's version includes in-frame clones alone and lacks a portion of them. The sample shows under 850,000 clones, 10% to 15% of them seen only once. Study results and limitations: Among all four CD4+ subsets, Type 1 diabetes patients had TCRB CDR3s that were moderately but significantly shorter.

These receptors are not linked to any known antigen. Sequencing was done on a sample of naive CD4+ T cells from blood. Source of these receptors: a man aged 18 to 29 with type 1 diabetes.

This clone was seen a handful of times. The CDR3 loop is CASSFGTGGTEAFF. The CDR3 region has the DNA TGTGCCAGCAGCTTCGGGACAGGGGGCACTGAAGCTTTCTTT. The rearrangement links TRBV7-8 to TRBJ1-1; TRBD1 agrees at 11 bases. V gave up 3 bases and J gave up 4 bases; unmatched junction bases: 1. CDR1 is SGHVS, CDR2 FQNEAQ, per germline. This CDR3 is built from 14 residues.

V is TRBV5-1 and J is TRBJ1-5, with 8 bases lining up with TRBD1. CDR3 length: 14 amino acids. Germline V gene data show CDR1 as SGHRS and CDR2 as YFSETQ. Unmatched junction bases numbered 8, after V lost 5 bases and J lost 7 bases. CDR3 bases: TGCGCCAGCAGTCCTCTGCAGGGGGCACAGCCCCAGCATTTT. This encodes CASSPLQGAQPQHF.

The rearrangement joins TRBV7-2 to TRBJ1-5, with 7 nucleotides matching TRBD1. Germline V gives CDR1 SGHTA, CDR2 FQGNSA. This CDR3 has 15 residues. V lost 5 bases, J lost 3 bases, and 7 bases stayed unmatched. CDR3 sequence reads: CASSQGGLDNQPQHF. The CDR3 DNA reads as TGTGCCAGCAGCCAAGGGGGCTTAGACAATCAGCCCCAGCATTTT.

V gene TRBV30 combines with J gene TRBJ1-2; D gene ambiguous. The germline V and J ends were trimmed by 4 bases and 4 bases, with 4 bases remaining between them. Per germline, CDR1 GTSNPN and CDR2 SVGIG (reference sequence). This CDR3 has 10 residues. CDR3 amino acids: CAWKVYGYTF. The CDR3 DNA reads TGTGCCTGGAAGGTCTATGGCTACACCTTC.

This clone was seen a few times. The rearrangement links TRBV9 to TRBJ2-3, with 7 bases matching TRBD2. V trimming: 6 bases; J trimming: 2 bases; junction bases outside the gene matches: 6. The CDR3 loop spans 14 amino acids. Germline CDR1 reads SGDLS; CDR2 reads YYNGEE. CDR3 coding DNA: TGTGCCAGCAAGCGGGGACTGTTCACAGATACGCAGTATTTT. Residues: CASKRGLFTDTQYF.

This clone appeared a few times. J is TRBJ1-2 and V is TRBV7-9; D is ambiguous. The CDR3 loop spans 15 amino acids. Trimming cost V 7 bases and J 2 bases, with 17 bases left between them. CDR1 and CDR2 from the germline V gene are SEHNR and FQNEAQ (reference sequence). Written as DNA, the CDR3 is TGTGCCAGCACCTTTGAAACGGACCTAAACTATGGCTACACCTTC. Translating it yields CASTFETDLNYGYTF.

The sample holds a few counts of this clone. The chain links TRBV19 to TRBJ1-1; D not resolved. The CDR3 sequence is 11 residues long. Germline values: CDR1 LNHDA, CDR2 SQIVND (reference sequence). Trimming cost V 8 bases and J 0 bases, with 4 bases left between them. The CDR3 loop is CASEVNTEAFF. CDR3 DNA sequence: TGTGCCAGTGAGGTGAACACTGAAGCTTTCTTT.

This clone has at least ten counts. V is TRBV7-2 and J is TRBJ2-3; no firm D call. CDR3 length: 12 residues. CDR1 is SGHTA and CDR2 is FQGNSA in the germline V gene. The V end was cut by 5 bases, the J end by 1 base, with 4 bases between. The CDR3 DNA is TGTGCCAGCAGCCAGCGCACAGATACGCAGTATTTT. It translates to CASSQRTDTQYF.

The rearrangement links TRBV4-1 to TRBJ2-3, with TRBD2 as a possible D gene (5 bases). The V end was cut by 1 base, the J end by 0 bases, with 11 bases between. This CDR3 region has 16 residues. Germline CDR1 is MGHRA and CDR2 is YSYEKL. CDR3 protein: CASSQGTGVSTDTQYF. CDR3 in DNA: TGCGCCAGCAGCCAAGGTACCGGGGTTAGCACAGATACGCAGTATTTT.

In DNA, the CDR3 is TGTGCCAGCAGCAAGGACAGGGCTGACGAGCAGTACTTC. It specifies CASSKDRADEQYF. The gene calls are TRBV5-4 and TRBJ2-7; 8 bases agree with TRBD1. Trimming took 4 bases from V and 5 from J; bases not matched to a gene: 5. The CDR3 contains 13 residues. Germline CDR1 reads SGHNT; CDR2 reads YYREEE (reference sequence).

The chain employs TRBV30 and TRBJ2-7, with D perhaps TRBD1 or TRBD2 (5 bases each). The germline V gene encodes CDR1 GTSNPN and CDR2 SVGIG (reference sequence). Deletions cut 1 base from V and 7 bases from J, with 11 bases between. There are 12 residues in the CDR3. The CDR3 here is CAWSGGSREQYF. In DNA, the CDR3 is TGTGCCTGGAGTGGGGGGTCGCGGGAGCAGTACTTC.

This clone turned up a few times. V usage is TRBV2 and J usage is TRBJ2-1; 8 bases line up with TRBD1. This CDR3 is 13 amino acids long. The germline V gene has CDR1 SNHLY and CDR2 FYNNEI. J gave up 12 bases and V 1 base, and 5 bases lay outside the gene matches. CDR3 coding DNA: TGTGCCAGCAGTGAAGGGACAGGGCGGGGGCAGTTCTTC. Encoded protein: CASSEGTGRGQFF.

This clone was counted only a few times. V gene TRBV29-1 combines with J gene TRBJ2-3; no clear D gene. Trimming took off 6 bases at V and 2 bases at J, with 9 bases between the two ends. CDR1 and CDR2 (germline): SQVTM, ANQGSEA. CDR3 length: 12 residues. This CDR3 is CSVVLLTDTQYF. The CDR3 nucleotides read TGCAGCGTGGTTCTCCTCACAGATACGCAGTATTTT.

The gene calls are TRBV5-1 and TRBJ2-7; 13 bases are shared with TRBD2. Germline-derived CDR1 and CDR2 are SGHRS and YFSETQ. The CDR3 loop spans 15 amino acids. Germline trimming cut 2 bases from V and 3 bases from J; bases unmatched to any gene: 2. The CDR3 nucleotides are TGCGCCAGCAGCTTTCGGACTAGCGGGGGCTACGAGCAGTACTTC. It is translated as CASSFRTSGGYEQYF. Drawing the rest from reference TRBV5-1 and TRBJ2-7, the complete variable domain is KAGVTQTPRYLIKTRGQQVTLSCSPISGHRSVSWYQQTPGQGLQFLFEYFSETQRNKGNFPGRFSGRQFSNSRSEMNVSTLELGDSALYLCASSFRTSGGYEQYFGPGTRLTVT.

This clone appeared a few times. The rearrangement links TRBV28 to TRBJ2-2; 7 bases line up with TRBD1. Per germline, CDR1 MDHEN and CDR2 SYDVKM. CDR3 length: 15 residues. Losses at the gene ends were 7 bases for V and 4 bases for J; bases not matched to a gene: 9. CDR3 sequence (DNA): TGTGCCAGCACCCTCAGGGGGTACAGCACCGGGGAGCTGTTTTTT. Residues: CASTLRGYSTGELFF.

This chain joins TRBV25-1 and TRBJ2-7; maybe TRBD2 (5 bases). CDR3 size: 14 residues. V was cut by 1 base and J by 3 bases, with 10 bases left in between. CDR1 and CDR2 from the germline V gene are MGHDK and SYGVNS. CDR3 sequence (DNA): TGTGCCAGCAGTGAATGGGTGGGAGACTACGAGCAGTACTTC. Its protein is CASSEWVGDYEQYF.

The sample holds a few counts of this clone. The chain uses TRBV30 and TRBJ2-7; a weak D match, TRBD1 (5 bases). The CDR3 sequence is 11 residues long. Germline values: CDR1 GTSNPN, CDR2 SVGIG (reference sequence). The ends were cut back, 4 bases at V and 5 bases at J, with 9 bases in the middle. CDR3 protein: CAWKRRDEQYF. Written as DNA, the CDR3 is TGTGCCTGGAAACGCAGGGACGAGCAGTACTTC. Full variable domain (remainder filled in from reference TRBV30 and TRBJ2-7): SQTIHQWPATLVQPVGSPLSLECTVEGTSNPNLYWYRQAAGRGLQLLFYSVGIGQISSEVPQNLSASRPQDRQFILSSKKLLLSDSGFYLCAWKRRDEQYFGPGTRLTVT.

V is TRBV5-1 and J is TRBJ2-1; D is tentatively TRBD1 or TRBD2 (5 bases each). Trimming left V 4 bases short and J 7 bases short, with 12 bases between. This CDR3 is built from 13 residues. Germline V CDR1 and CDR2: SGHRS, YFSETQ. CDR3 DNA sequence: TGCGCCAGCAGCCCCGGGACGAGGAATGAGCAGTTCTTC. It yields the protein CASSPGTRNEQFF.

This clone was recorded a few times. The rearrangement links TRBV29-1 to TRBJ1-4; D unclear. The CDR3 sequence is 13 residues long. The germline gives CDR1 SQVTM, CDR2 ANQGSEA. With 0 bases removed from V and 10 bases from J, the gap between germline ends came to 12 bases. CDR3 amino acids: CSVEERRDGKLFF. CDR3 in DNA: TGCAGCGTTGAAGAAAGGAGGGATGGAAAACTGTTTTTT.

In its sample, this clone was seen a few times. The chain uses TRBV9 and TRBJ2-7, with D perhaps matching TRBD1 or TRBD2 (5 bases each). Per the germline V gene, CDR1 is SGDLS and CDR2 is YYNGEE. The CDR3 runs to 15 residues. Between the trimmed V and J ends, which lost 3 bases and 2 bases, there was a span of 15 bases. The CDR3 DNA reads as TGTGCCAGCAGCGCTGGCCGGGACCCGGCCTACGAGCAGTACTTC. This encodes CASSAGRDPAYEQYF.

The chain employs TRBV7-9 and TRBJ1-4; D is uncertain. The CDR3 covers 12 residues. Trimming cost V 7 bases and J 7 bases, with 10 bases left between them. Per germline, CDR1 SEHNR and CDR2 FQNEAQ (reference sequence). CDR3 loop: CASTPLVEKLFF. In nucleotides, the CDR3 is TGTGCCAGCACTCCTCTCGTTGAAAAACTGTTTTTT.

This clone was picked up a small number of times. V gene TRBV4-1 combines with J gene TRBJ1-5, with 7 bases identical to TRBD1. Germline loops: CDR1 MGHRA, CDR2 YSYEKL. Trimming removed 0 bases from V and 6 bases from J; junction bases left unmatched: 8. This CDR3 is 16 amino acids long. Here the CDR3 reads CASSQDTGGGGQPQHF. CDR3 DNA: TGCGCCAGCAGCCAAGATACTGGAGGGGGCGGTCAGCCCCAGCATTTT.

About this clone itself: Other DNA sequences in this specimen translate into the identical CDR3. The chain employs TRBV20-1 and TRBJ2-5, with D unresolved. The germline V gene has CDR1 DFQATT and CDR2 SNEGSKA (reference sequence). V shed 1 base and J shed 4 bases, with 4 bases lying between them. There are 11 residues in the CDR3. CDR3 region: CSARGRETQYF. The CDR3 nucleotides read TGCAGTGCTAGAGGCCGAGAGACCCAGTACTTC.

The chain recombines TRBV10-3 with TRBJ1-2, with unresolved D. The germline gives CDR1 ENHRY, CDR2 SYGVKD. This CDR3 is 13 amino acids long. The V end lost 2 bases, the J end lost 4 bases, and 8 bases lay between the germline ends. CDR3 bases: TGTGCCATCAGTGAGAGTCAGCCCTATGGCTACACCTTC. The encoded protein is CAISESQPYGYTF.

The chain uses TRBV4-1 and TRBJ2-3; D might be TRBD2 (5 bases). CDR1 is MGHRA, CDR2 YSYEKL, per germline. This CDR3 is built from 16 residues. Trimming shortened V by 1 base and J by 2 bases, and 13 bases separated the two germline ends. CDR3 sequence: CASSQGYRGYTDTQYF. In DNA form, the CDR3 reads TGCGCCAGCAGCCAAGGGTACAGAGGGTACACAGATACGCAGTATTTT.

This chain uses TRBV7-9 with TRBJ2-7; D call uncertain. Trimming removed 1 base at V and 2 bases at J, with 9 bases between. The CDR3 totals 14 residues. Germline V gene sequence: CDR1 SEHNR, CDR2 FQNEAQ (reference sequence). CDR3 DNA: TGTGCCAGCAGCTTAGGACACACCACCTACGAGCAGTACTTC. This translates into CASSLGHTTYEQYF.